Presented here are 5 T cell receptor beta chains from one specimen sequenced in a study of CD8 T cells in ankylosing spondylitis. One entry per CDR3 protein results from TCRdb running MiXCR on the 5' RACE reads. This sample has just under 550,000 distinct CDR3 sequences, with about 12% found just once. Whole-study findings and limits: For ankylosing spondylitis blood, a TCR beta motif of eight or nine highly homologous variants appeared characteristic.

Antigen specificity for these receptors is unknown. Material for sequencing was blood, either unsorted or a sorted T cell fraction (not recorded which). The receptors originated from a male donor with ankylosing spondylitis.

This clonotype was found a few times. This chain joins TRBV7-2 and TRBJ2-3, with a possible D match to TRBD2 (5 bases). Germline V gene data show CDR1 as SGHTA and CDR2 as FQGNSA. V was shortened by 3 bases and J by 0 bases, with 13 bases between the two germline ends. This CDR3 spans 16 amino acids. As DNA, the CDR3 is TGTGCCAGCAGCTTGAGGGCGGGTATAAGCACAGATACGCAGTATTTT. It translates to CASSLRAGISTDTQYF. Full variable domain (missing parts from reference TRBV7-2 and TRBJ2-3): GAGVSQSPSNKVTEKGKDVELRCDPISGHTALYWYRQSLGQGLEFLIYFQGNSAPDKSGLPSDRFSAERTGGSVSTLTIQRTQQEDSAVYLCASSLRAGISTDTQYFGPGTRLTVL.

The rearrangement joins TRBV5-1 to TRBJ2-4; maybe TRBD2 (7 bases). Deletions cut 0 bases from V and 7 bases from J, with 17 bases between. The germline V gene has CDR1 SGHRS and CDR2 YFSETQ. The CDR3 contains 16 residues. CDR3 sequence: CASSLGGGARGNIQYF. The DNA of the CDR3 is TGCGCCAGCAGCTTGGGGGGGGGCGCCCGAGGCAACATTCAGTACTTC.

The chain combines TRBV28 with TRBJ2-2; 8 bases agree with TRBD1. This CDR3 has 16 residues. V shed 3 bases and J 5 bases; nucleotides not matched to a gene: 8. Germline CDR1 and CDR2: MDHEN and SYDVKM. The CDR3 DNA reads TGTGCCAGCAGTTTCGTGCCCAGGGGGCGTACCGGGGAGCTGTTTTTT. Translating it yields CASSFVPRGRTGELFF.

In this sample, this clonotype turned up a few times. This sequence joins TRBV11-2 and TRBJ2-3, with 11 bases lining up with TRBD2. The J segment lost 4 bases and the V segment lost 5 bases, leaving 8 bases of the junction unmatched. In germline, CDR1 is SGHAT, CDR2 FQNNGV. CDR3 length: 16 residues. CDR3 DNA sequence: TGTGCCAGCAGCAACCGACTAGCGGGATATGCAGATACGCAGTATTTT. This translates into CASSNRLAGYADTQYF.

This clonotype was counted at least ten times. V is TRBV7-8 and J is TRBJ2-7, with a tentative D call TRBD2 (7 bases). V was pared by 5 bases and J by 4 bases, with 12 bases between. Germline V gene lookup returns CDR1 SGHVS and CDR2 FQNEAQ. The CDR3 covers 13 residues. CDR3 DNA sequence: TGTGCCAGCAGCCCCCGGGGGGCGTACGAGCAGTACGTC. Translated: CASSPRGAYEQYV.